This paragraph covers one TCR beta chain sequence. Given a much more abundant clone one base away, this may be a read error. This sample stems from a study of shared clonotypes between healthy human individuals. The data were produced by immunoSEQ multiplex PCR, yet TCRdb's version contains in-frame clones alone and is incomplete. This table holds hundreds of thousands of clones, around 78% found once. The germline gives CDR1 SGHNT, CDR2 YYREEE (reference sequence). V lost 5 bases and J lost 3, with 5 bases in between. CDR3 size: 12 residues. The sequenced sample was memory CD4+ T cells sorted from blood. Described subset: CD45RA-negative fraction. V gene TRBV5-4 combines with J gene TRBJ2-2; no definite D call. This TCR derives from a woman in her thirties in good health. The CDR3 spells CASSFDTGELFF. The CDR3 nucleotides are TGTGCCAGCAGTTTTGACACCGGGGAGCTGTTTTTT. Filled out from reference TRBV5-4 and TRBJ2-2, the complete variable domain reads ETGVTQSPTHLIKTRGQQVTLRCSSQSGHNTVSWYQQALGQGPQFIFQYYREEENGRGNFPPRFSGLQFPNYSSELNVNALELDDSALYLCASSFDTGELFFGEGSRLTVL.